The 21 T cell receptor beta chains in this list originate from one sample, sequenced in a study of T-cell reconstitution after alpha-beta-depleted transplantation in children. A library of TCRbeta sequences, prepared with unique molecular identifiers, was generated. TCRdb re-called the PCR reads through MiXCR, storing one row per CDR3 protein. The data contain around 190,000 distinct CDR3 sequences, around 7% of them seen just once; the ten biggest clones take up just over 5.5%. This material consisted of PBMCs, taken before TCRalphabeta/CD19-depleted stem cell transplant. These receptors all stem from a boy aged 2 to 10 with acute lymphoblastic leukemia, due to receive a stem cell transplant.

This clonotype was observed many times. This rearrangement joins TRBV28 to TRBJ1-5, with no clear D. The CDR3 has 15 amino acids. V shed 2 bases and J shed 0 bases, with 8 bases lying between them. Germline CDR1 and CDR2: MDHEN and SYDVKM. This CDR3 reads CASSLGDYSNQPQHF. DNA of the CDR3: TGTGCCAGCAGTTTAGGGGATTATAGCAATCAGCCCCAGCATTTT.

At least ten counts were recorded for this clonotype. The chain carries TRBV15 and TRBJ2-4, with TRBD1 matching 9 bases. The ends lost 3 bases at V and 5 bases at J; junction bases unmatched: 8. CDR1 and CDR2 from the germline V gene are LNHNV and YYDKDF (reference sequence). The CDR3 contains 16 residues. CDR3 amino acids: CATSRVGQGPQNIQYF. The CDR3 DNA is TGTGCCACCAGCAGGGTGGGACAGGGCCCCCAAAACATTCAGTACTTC.

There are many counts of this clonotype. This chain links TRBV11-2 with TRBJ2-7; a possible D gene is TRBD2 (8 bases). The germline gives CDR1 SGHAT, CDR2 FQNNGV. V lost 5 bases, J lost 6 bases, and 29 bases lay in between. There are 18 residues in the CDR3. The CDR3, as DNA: TGTGCCAGCAGCCTCAATATACAGGGGAGTCAGCGGGAGAGCGAGCAGTACTTC. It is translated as CASSLNIQGSQRESEQYF. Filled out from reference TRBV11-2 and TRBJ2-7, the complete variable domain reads EAGVAQSPRYKIIEKRQSVAFWCNPISGHATLYWYQQILGQGPKLLIQFQNNGVVDDSQLPKDRFSAERLKGVDSTLKIQPAKLEDSAVYLCASSLNIQGSQRESEQYFGPGTRLTVT.

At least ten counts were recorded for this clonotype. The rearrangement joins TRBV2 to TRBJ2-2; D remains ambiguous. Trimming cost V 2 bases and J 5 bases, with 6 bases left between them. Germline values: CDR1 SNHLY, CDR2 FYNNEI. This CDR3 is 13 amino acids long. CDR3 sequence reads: CASSETETGELFF. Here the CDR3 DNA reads TGTGCCAGCAGTGAAACCGAAACCGGGGAGCTGTTTTTT.

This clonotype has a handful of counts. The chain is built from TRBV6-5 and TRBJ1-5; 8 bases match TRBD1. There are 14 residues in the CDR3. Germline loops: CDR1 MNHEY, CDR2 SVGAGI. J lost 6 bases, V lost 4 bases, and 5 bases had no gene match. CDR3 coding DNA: TGTGCCAGCAGTTTACAGGGGGGAGGTCAGCCCCAGCATTTT. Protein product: CASSLQGGGQPQHF.

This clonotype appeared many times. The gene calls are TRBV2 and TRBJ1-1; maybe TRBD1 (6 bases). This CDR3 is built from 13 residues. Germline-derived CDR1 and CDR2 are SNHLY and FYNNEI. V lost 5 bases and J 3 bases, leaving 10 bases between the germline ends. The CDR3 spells CASSNRDDTEAFF. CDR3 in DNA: TGTGCCAGCAGTAACAGGGATGACACTGAAGCTTTCTTT.

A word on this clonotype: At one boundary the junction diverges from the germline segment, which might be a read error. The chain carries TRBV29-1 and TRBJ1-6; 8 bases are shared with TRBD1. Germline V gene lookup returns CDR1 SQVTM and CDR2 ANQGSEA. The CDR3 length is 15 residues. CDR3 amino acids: CSALLRDRRPGGKRF. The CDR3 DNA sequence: TGCAGCGCTCTTCTCCGGGACAGGCGACCCGGCGGGAAGAGATTT.

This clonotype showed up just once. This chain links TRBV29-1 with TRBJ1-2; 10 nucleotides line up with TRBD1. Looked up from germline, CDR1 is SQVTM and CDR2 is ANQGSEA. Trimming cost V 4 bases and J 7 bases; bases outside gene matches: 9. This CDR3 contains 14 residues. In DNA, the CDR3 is TGCAGCGTTGTGGGACCAGGGACAGGGGCTGGCTACACCTTC. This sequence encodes CSVVGPGTGAGYTF.

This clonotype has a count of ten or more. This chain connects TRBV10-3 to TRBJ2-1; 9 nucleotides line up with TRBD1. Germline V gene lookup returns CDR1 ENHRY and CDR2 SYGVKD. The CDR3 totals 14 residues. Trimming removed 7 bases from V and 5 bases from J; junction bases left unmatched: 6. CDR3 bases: TGTGCCATCACCCCGGGGGACAGGGACAATGAGCAGTTCTTC. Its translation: CAITPGDRDNEQFF.

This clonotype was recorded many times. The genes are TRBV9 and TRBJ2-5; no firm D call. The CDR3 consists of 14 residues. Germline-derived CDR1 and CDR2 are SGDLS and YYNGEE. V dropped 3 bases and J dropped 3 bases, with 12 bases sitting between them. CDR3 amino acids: CASSATSKKETQYF. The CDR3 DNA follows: TGTGCCAGCAGCGCGACGTCCAAGAAAGAGACCCAGTACTTC.

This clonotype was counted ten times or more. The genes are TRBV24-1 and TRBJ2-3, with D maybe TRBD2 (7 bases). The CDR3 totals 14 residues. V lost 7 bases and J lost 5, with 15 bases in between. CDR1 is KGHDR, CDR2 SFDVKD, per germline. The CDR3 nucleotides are TGTGCCACCAGCCCGGGGGGCTCGGTAGATACGCAGTATTTT. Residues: CATSPGGSVDTQYF.

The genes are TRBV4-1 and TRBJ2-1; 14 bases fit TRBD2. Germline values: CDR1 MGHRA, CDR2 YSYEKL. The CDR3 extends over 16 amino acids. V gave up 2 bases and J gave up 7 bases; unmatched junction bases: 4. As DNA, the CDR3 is TGCGCCAGCAGCCAACCTGGACTAGCGGGAGGTAATGAGCAGTTCTTC. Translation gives CASSQPGLAGGNEQFF.

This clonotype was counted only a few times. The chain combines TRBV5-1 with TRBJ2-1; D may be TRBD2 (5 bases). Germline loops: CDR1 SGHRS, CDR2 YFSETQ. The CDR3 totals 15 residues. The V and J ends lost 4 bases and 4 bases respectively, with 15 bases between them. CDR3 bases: TGCGCCAGCAGCCCCTCGGGGTCGCTATACAATGAGCAGTTCTTC. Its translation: CASSPSGSLYNEQFF.

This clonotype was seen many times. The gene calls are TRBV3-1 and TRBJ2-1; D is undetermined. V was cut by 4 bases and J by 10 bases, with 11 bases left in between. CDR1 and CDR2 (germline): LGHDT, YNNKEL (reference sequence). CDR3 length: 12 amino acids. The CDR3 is CASSLERSEQFF. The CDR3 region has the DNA TGTGCCAGCAGCCTAGAGCGAAGCGAGCAGTTCTTC.

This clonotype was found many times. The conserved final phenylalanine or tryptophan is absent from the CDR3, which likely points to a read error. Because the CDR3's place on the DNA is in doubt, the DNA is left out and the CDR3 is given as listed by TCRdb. CDR3: CSVGTGDSV. V is TRBV29-1 and J is TRBJ2-2; the listed D gene, TRBD1, was not tested against the DNA. Counting both end residues, the CDR3 totals 9 amino acids. Per the germline V gene, CDR1 is SQVTM and CDR2 is ANQGSEA.

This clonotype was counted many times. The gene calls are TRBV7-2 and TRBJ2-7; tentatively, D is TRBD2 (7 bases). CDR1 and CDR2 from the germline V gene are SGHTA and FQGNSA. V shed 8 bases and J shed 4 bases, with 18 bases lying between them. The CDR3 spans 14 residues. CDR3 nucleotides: TGTGCCAGCGCTCTAGGGGGGGGCTTGTACGAGCAGTACTTC. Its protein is CASALGGGLYEQYF.

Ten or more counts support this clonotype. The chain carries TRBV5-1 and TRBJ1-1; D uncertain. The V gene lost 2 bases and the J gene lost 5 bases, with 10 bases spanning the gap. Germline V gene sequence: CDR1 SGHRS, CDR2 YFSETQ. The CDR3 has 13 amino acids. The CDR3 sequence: CASSFVWRTEAFF. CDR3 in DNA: TGCGCCAGCAGCTTCGTGTGGAGGACTGAAGCTTTCTTT.

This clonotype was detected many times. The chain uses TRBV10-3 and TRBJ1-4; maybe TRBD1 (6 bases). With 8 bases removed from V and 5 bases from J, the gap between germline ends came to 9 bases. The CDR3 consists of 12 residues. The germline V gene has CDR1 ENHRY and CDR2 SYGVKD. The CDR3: CAISQGNEKLFF. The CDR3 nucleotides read TGTGCCATCTCGCAGGGGAATGAAAAACTGTTTTTT.

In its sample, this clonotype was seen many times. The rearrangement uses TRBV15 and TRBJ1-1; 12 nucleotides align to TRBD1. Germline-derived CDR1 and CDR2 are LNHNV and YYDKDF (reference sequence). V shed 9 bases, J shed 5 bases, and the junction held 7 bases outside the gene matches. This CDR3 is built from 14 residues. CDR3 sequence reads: CATGTGGAETEAFF. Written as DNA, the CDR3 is TGTGCCACTGGGACAGGGGGCGCGGAGACTGAAGCTTTCTTT.

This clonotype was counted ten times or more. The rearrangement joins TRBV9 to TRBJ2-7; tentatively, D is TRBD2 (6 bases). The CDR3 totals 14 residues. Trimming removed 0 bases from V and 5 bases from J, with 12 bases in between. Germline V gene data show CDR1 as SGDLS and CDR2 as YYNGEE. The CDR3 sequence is CASSVGFGEDEQYF. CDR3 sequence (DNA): TGTGCCAGCAGCGTAGGATTTGGGGAGGACGAGCAGTACTTC. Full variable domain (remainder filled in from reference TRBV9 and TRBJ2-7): DSGVTQTPKHLITATGQRVTLRCSPRSGDLSVYWYQQSLDQGLQFLIQYYNGEERAKGNILERFSAQQFPDLHSELNLSSLELGDSALYFCASSVGFGEDEQYFGPGTRLTVT.

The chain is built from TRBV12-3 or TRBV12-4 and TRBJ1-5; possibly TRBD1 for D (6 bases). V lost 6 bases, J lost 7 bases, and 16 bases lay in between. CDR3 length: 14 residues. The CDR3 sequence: CASRFGGARQPQHF. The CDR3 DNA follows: TGTGCCAGCAGATTCGGGGGGGCGCGGCAGCCCCAGCATTTT.